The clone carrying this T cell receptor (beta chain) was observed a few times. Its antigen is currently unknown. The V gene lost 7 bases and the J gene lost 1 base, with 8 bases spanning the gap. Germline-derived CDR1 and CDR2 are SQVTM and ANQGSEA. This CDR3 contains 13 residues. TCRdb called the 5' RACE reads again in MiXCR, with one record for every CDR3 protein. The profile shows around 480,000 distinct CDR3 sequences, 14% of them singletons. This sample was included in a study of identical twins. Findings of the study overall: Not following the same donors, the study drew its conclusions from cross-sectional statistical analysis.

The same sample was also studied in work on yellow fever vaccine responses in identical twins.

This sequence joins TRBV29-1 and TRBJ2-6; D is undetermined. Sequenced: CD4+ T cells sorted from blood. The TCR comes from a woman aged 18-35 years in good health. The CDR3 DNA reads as TGCAGCGGTCGAGCTTCTGGGGCCAACGTCCTGACTTTC. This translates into CSGRASGANVLTF.